One sample yielded the 25 T cell receptor beta chains listed below, sequenced in a study of type 1 regulatory T cells. Each CDR3 protein is one row after TCRdb ran MiXCR on the reads. The sample yields approximately 90,000 distinct CDR3 sequences, roughly 28% seen once. The sequenced sample was CD4+ T cells, either the whole sample or a sorted fraction (not recorded which). The receptors stem from a human donor in good health.

The gene calls are TRBV7-2 and TRBJ2-1, with 7 bases lining up with TRBD1. Germline-derived CDR1 and CDR2 are SGHTA and FQGNSA. V gave up 5 bases and J gave up 4 bases; unmatched junction bases: 5. This CDR3 region has 14 residues. This chain's CDR3 is CASSQGTDYNEQFF. CDR3 DNA sequence: TGTGCCAGCAGCCAGGGGACAGATTACAATGAGCAGTTCTTC.

This clonotype appeared a few times. This chain links TRBV7-2 with TRBJ1-6; D possibly corresponds to TRBD1 (6 bases). Germline CDR1 SGHTA, CDR2 FQGNSA. The germline V and J ends were trimmed by 1 base and 9 bases, with 19 bases remaining between them. The CDR3 is 17 residues long. In DNA, the CDR3 is TGTGCCAGCAGCTTAGAGGGGGGCGGGGTGCACAGTTCACCCCTCCACTTT. Translated: CASSLEGGGVHSSPLHF.

The chain carries TRBV5-4 and TRBJ2-6; 15 bases fit TRBD2. Germline V lookup: CDR1 SGHNT, CDR2 YYREEE (reference sequence). J was trimmed by 1 base and V by 1 base; bases with no gene match: 9. The CDR3 loop spans 21 amino acids. The CDR3 DNA is TGTGCCAGCAGCTTGTTTGGGACTAGCGGGAGGAGCGCTTCTGGGGCCAACGTCCTGACTTTC. Protein: CASSLFGTSGRSASGANVLTF.

The chain recombines TRBV19 with TRBJ2-6; tentatively, D is TRBD2 (6 bases). The CDR3 runs to 17 residues. The V gene lost 4 bases and the J gene lost 1 base, with 14 bases spanning the gap. Germline CDR1 LNHDA, CDR2 SQIVND (reference sequence). The CDR3 loop reads CASSTTTSWSGANVLTF. The DNA for the CDR3 is TGTGCCAGTAGTACCACAACTAGCTGGTCTGGGGCCAACGTCCTGACTTTC.

This clonotype was picked up a small number of times. The chain uses TRBV11-2 and TRBJ2-7, with unresolved D. The CDR3 has 14 residues. V lost 4 bases and J lost 3, with 13 bases in between. Germline V gene data show CDR1 as SGHAT and CDR2 as FQNNGV. The CDR3 sequence is CASSSLENLYEQYF. As DNA, the CDR3 is TGTGCCAGCAGCTCCTTGGAGAATCTCTACGAGCAGTACTTC.

This clonotype was seen a handful of times. This sequence joins TRBV5-1 and TRBJ2-1, with 8 bases that match TRBD2. The V gene end was trimmed by 4 bases and the J gene end by 2 bases; junction bases not matched to a gene: 8. Germline assignment: CDR1 SGHRS and CDR2 YFSETQ. This CDR3 contains 16 residues. The CDR3 region has the DNA TGCGCCAGCAGCCCCGGGGGGGGGAGGACCTACAATGAGCAGTTCTTC. The encoded protein is CASSPGGGRTYNEQFF.

This clonotype was seen more than once but under ten times. This chain joins TRBV20-1 and TRBJ1-2, with TRBD1 matching over 9 bases. Germline V CDR1 and CDR2: DFQATT, SNEGSKA (reference sequence). With 3 bases clipped from V and 4 bases from J, the junction kept 0 bases outside the gene matches. The CDR3 runs to 12 residues. The CDR3 nucleotides read TGCAGTGCTAGGGACAGGGGCTATGGCTACACCTTC. Its translation: CSARDRGYGYTF.

As concerns this clonotype: This sequence may be a read error, since a much larger clone differs from it by one base. The V gene is TRBV19, the J gene TRBJ2-1, with 8 bases aligning to TRBD1. The V segment lost 5 bases and the J segment 3 bases; nucleotides outside the gene matches: 6. The CDR3 sequence is 15 residues long. The germline V gene encodes CDR1 LNHDA and CDR2 SQIVND (reference sequence). CDR3: CASSARQGRYNEQFF. CDR3 bases: TGTGCCAGTAGTGCCAGACAGGGGCGCTACAATGAGCAGTTCTTC.

This clonotype was counted only a few times. The chain has TRBV12-3 or TRBV12-4 and TRBJ1-2; a weak D match, TRBD1 (5 bases). The CDR3 is made up of 14 amino acids. V was cut by 6 bases and J by 7 bases, with 18 bases left in between. The CDR3 coding sequence is TGTGCCAGCAGCTCCGATTTCCAGGGCGGTGGCTACACCTTC. Its translation is CASSSDFQGGGYTF.

This clonotype has a handful of counts. This chain links TRBV6-5 with TRBJ2-1; D is perhaps TRBD2 (6 bases). The CDR3 length is 15 residues. Germline V gene lookup returns CDR1 MNHEY and CDR2 SVGAGI. V shed 0 bases and J shed 6 bases, with 12 bases lying between them. CDR3 loop: CASSYSPATSNEQFF. In DNA form, the CDR3 reads TGTGCCAGCAGTTACTCACCCGCGACTAGCAATGAGCAGTTCTTC.

The chain joins TRBV5-6 to TRBJ2-1, with D possibly TRBD2 on 7 matching bases. Per the germline V gene, CDR1 is SGHDT and CDR2 is YYEEEE. V gave up 0 bases and J gave up 4 bases, with 14 bases separating them. CDR3 size: 16 residues. The CDR3 is CASSLGGGGVYNEQFF. In DNA form, the CDR3 reads TGTGCCAGCAGCTTGGGAGGGGGAGGGGTATACAATGAGCAGTTCTTC.

The sample holds a few counts of this clonotype. The chain employs TRBV5-5 and TRBJ1-1; D is possibly TRBD1 (6 bases). The CDR3 length is 15 residues. V lost 2 bases and J lost 7, with 18 bases in between. Germline V gene data show CDR1 as SGHKS and CDR2 as YYEKEE (reference sequence). This CDR3 reads CASSFETGLLVEAFF. The CDR3, as DNA: TGTGCCAGCAGCTTCGAAACAGGGCTTCTCGTTGAAGCTTTCTTT.

The rearrangement uses TRBV10-3 and TRBJ1-1, with a possible D match to TRBD1 (5 bases). Germline V gene sequence: CDR1 ENHRY, CDR2 SYGVKD. The CDR3 runs 17 residues. V lost 2 bases, J lost 5 bases, and 21 bases lay in between. The CDR3 reads CAISEPPQAREETEAFF. CDR3 sequence (DNA): TGTGCCATCAGTGAGCCGCCCCAAGCCAGGGAGGAGACTGAAGCTTTCTTT.

The V call is TRBV7-6, the J call TRBJ1-6, with a weak D call TRBD1 (6 bases). The CDR3 covers 16 residues. Trimming shortened V by 1 base and J by 6 bases, and 13 bases separated the two germline ends. Per the germline V gene, CDR1 is SGHVS and CDR2 is FNYEAQ. CDR3 region: CASSLGSLDSNSPLHF. CDR3 in DNA: TGTGCCAGCAGCTTAGGGTCACTGGACAGTAATTCACCCCTCCACTTT.

The chain recombines TRBV5-1 with TRBJ1-1; possible D gene TRBD1, 5 bases. The CDR3 has 14 amino acids. CDR1 SGHRS and CDR2 YFSETQ come from the germline V gene. Trimming left V 2 bases short and J 7 bases short, with 15 bases between. CDR3 sequence (DNA): TGCGCCAGCAGCTTTAATCCCGACAGTTATGAAGCTTTCTTT. Residues: CASSFNPDSYEAFF.

CDR3 sequence reads: CASSAPGDPITDTQYF. CDR3 in DNA: TGTGCCAGCAGTGCCCCAGGTGATCCTATCACAGATACGCAGTATTTT. The rearrangement links TRBV6-1 to TRBJ2-3, with no clear D. Between the trimmed V and J ends, which lost 4 bases and 2 bases, there was a span of 16 bases. The length of the CDR3 is 16 residues. The germline V gene has CDR1 MNHNS and CDR2 SASEGT.

Points on this clonotype: One end of the junction does not line up with germline, which may come from a read error. The V gene is TRBV5-5, the J gene TRBJ1-5, with D possibly matching TRBD1 (5 bases). CDR3 length: 15 residues. Germline V CDR1 and CDR2: SGHKS, YYEKEE (reference sequence). CDR3 sequence reads: CASSLAGGSNQPRHF. The CDR3 DNA reads as TGTGCCAGCAGCTTGGCCGGGGGAAGCAATCAGCCCCGGCATTTT.

The rearrangement uses TRBV5-5 and TRBJ2-1; 11 bases line up with TRBD2. The CDR3 loop spans 15 amino acids. Germline V gene sequence: CDR1 SGHKS, CDR2 YYEKEE (reference sequence). V lost 2 bases, J lost 4 bases, and 2 bases stayed unmatched. The CDR3 loop reads CASSFGTSGYNEQFF. The CDR3 DNA sequence: TGTGCCAGCAGCTTCGGGACTAGCGGATACAATGAGCAGTTCTTC.

The chain carries TRBV3-1 and TRBJ1-2; D possibly corresponds to TRBD1 (5 bases). This CDR3 region has 14 residues. Germline assignment: CDR1 LGHDT and CDR2 YNNKEL (reference sequence). Deletions cut 5 bases from V and 4 bases from J, with 14 bases between. CDR3 protein: CASSESLGAYGYTF. CDR3 bases: TGTGCCAGCAGCGAAAGCCTAGGGGCCTATGGCTACACCTTC.

The chain employs TRBV20-1 and TRBJ2-3, with D possibly being TRBD1 (5 bases). V was cut by 3 bases and J by 3 bases, with 10 bases left in between. CDR1 DFQATT and CDR2 SNEGSKA come from the germline V gene (reference sequence). This CDR3 spans 13 amino acids. Here the CDR3 DNA reads TGCAGTGCTAGGTGGGGCCTAACAGATACGCAGTATTTT. Translation gives CSARWGLTDTQYF.

The V call is TRBV5-1, the J call TRBJ1-2; 10 bases agree with TRBD1. There are 13 residues in the CDR3. Germline CDR1 SGHRS, CDR2 YFSETQ. The V segment lost 3 bases and the J segment 8 bases; nucleotides outside the gene matches: 4. CDR3 DNA: TGCGCCAGCAGCTGGGACAGGGGTTACGGCTACACCTTC. Translating gives CASSWDRGYGYTF.

The V call is TRBV20-1, the J call TRBJ2-3; maybe TRBD2 (6 bases). V was cut by 2 bases and J by 3 bases, with 27 bases left in between. Germline CDR1 reads DFQATT; CDR2 reads SNEGSKA (reference sequence). This CDR3 is built from 19 residues. The CDR3 nucleotides are TGCAGTGCTAGAACCCGTAAACTAGCAGCAGCCACTGCAACAGATACGCAGTATTTT. Protein product: CSARTRKLAAATATDTQYF.

The chain combines TRBV7-6 with TRBJ2-2; TRBD1 aligns across 8 bases. J was trimmed by 4 bases and V by 3 bases; bases with no gene match: 7. Germline lookup yields CDR1 SGHVS and CDR2 FNYEAQ. This CDR3 is built from 16 residues. The CDR3 sequence: CASSFSRTGLTGELFF. The CDR3 nucleotides are TGTGCCAGCAGCTTCTCCCGGACAGGGCTCACCGGGGAGCTGTTTTTT.

This clonotype was detected only a few times. CDR3 in amino acids: CASRWDRNTGELFF. In nucleotides, the CDR3 is TGTGCCAGCAGATGGGACCGCAACACCGGGGAGCTGTTTTTT. This chain links TRBV7-3 with TRBJ2-2; tentatively, D is TRBD1 or TRBD2 (5 bases each). CDR1 SGHTA and CDR2 FQGTGA come from the germline V gene. The CDR3 has 14 residues. V dropped 6 bases and J dropped 2 bases, with 10 bases sitting between them.

This clonotype was counted a few times. J is TRBJ1-2 and V is TRBV6-2 or TRBV6-3; a possible D gene is TRBD1 (5 bases). Trimming removed 8 bases at V and 4 bases at J, with 29 bases between. Per the germline V gene, CDR1 is MNHEY and CDR2 is SVGEGT. The length of the CDR3 is 18 residues. CDR3 residues: CASSPGRVGRTLSYGYTF. CDR3 sequence (DNA): TGTGCCAGCTCCCCGGGCAGGGTCGGGAGGACCCTGAGCTATGGCTACACCTTC.